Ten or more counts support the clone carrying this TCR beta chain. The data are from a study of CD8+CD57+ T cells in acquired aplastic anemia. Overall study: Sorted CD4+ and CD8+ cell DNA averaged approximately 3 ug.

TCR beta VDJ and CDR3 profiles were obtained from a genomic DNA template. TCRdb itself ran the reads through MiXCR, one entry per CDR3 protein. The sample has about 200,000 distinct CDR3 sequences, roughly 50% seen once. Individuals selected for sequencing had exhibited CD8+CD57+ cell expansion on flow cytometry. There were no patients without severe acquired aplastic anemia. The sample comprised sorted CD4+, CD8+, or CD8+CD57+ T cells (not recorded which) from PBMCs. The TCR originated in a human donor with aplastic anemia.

The CDR3: CSARDSGGAGITEAFF. CDR3 nucleotide sequence: TGCAGTGCTAGAGATTCAGGGGGCGCAGGAATAACTGAAGCTTTCTTT. This sequence joins TRBV20-1 and TRBJ1-1; TRBD1 matches at 8 bases. This CDR3 region has 16 residues. Trimming at V came to 0 bases and at J to 5 bases, leaving 11 bases not matched to a gene. The germline V gene encodes CDR1 DFQATT and CDR2 SNEGSKA (reference sequence).